Presented here are 14 T cell receptor beta chains from one specimen sequenced in a study of blood T cell repertoires in COVID-19. Clones were sequenced by immunoSEQ multiplex PCR, and TCRdb holds only the in-frame ones, with some missing. The sample contains roughly 160,000 clones, under 90% of which appear only once. The sequenced material came from PBMCs or T cells enriched from blood (not recorded which). All receptors come from a man in his sixties who had recovered from COVID-19.

This clone appeared a few times. This rearrangement joins TRBV24-1 to TRBJ2-1; the D gene is possibly TRBD1 (5 bases). V shed 3 bases and J shed 7 bases, with 12 bases lying between them. This CDR3 is built from 14 residues. Germline CDR1 and CDR2: KGHDR and SFDVKD. CDR3 coding DNA: TGTGCCACCAGTGATAGGCAGGGTCGGAATGAGCAGTTCTTC. It translates to CATSDRQGRNEQFF.

This clone was detected a few times. The V and J genes are TRBV29-1 and TRBJ2-5; the match to TRBD2 covers 10 bases. This CDR3 comprises 14 residues. Trimming removed 2 bases from V and 1 base from J; junction bases left unmatched: 1. Per the germline V gene, CDR1 is SQVTM and CDR2 is ANQGSEA. This chain's CDR3 is CSVETSGIQETQYF. The DNA of the CDR3 is TGCAGCGTTGAAACTAGCGGGATCCAAGAGACCCAGTACTTC.

The chain employs TRBV7-2 and TRBJ2-2; perhaps TRBD2 as D (6 bases). The CDR3 spans 16 residues. V was pared by 5 bases and J by 1 base, with 14 bases between. Germline-derived CDR1 and CDR2 are SGHTA and FQGNSA. CDR3 coding DNA: TGTGCCAGCAGCCCGGGGCTAGCGTTGAACACCGGGGAGCTGTTTTTT. It yields the protein CASSPGLALNTGELFF.

The chain uses TRBV12-3 or TRBV12-4 and TRBJ2-5; TRBD2 agrees at 7 bases. CDR3 length equals 12 residues. The ends lost 4 bases at V and 7 bases at J; junction bases unmatched: 3. The CDR3 DNA is TGTGCCAGCAGTTCCCCGGGAGGGACCCAGTACTTC. It translates to CASSSPGGTQYF.

This clone was counted a few times. The V gene is TRBV12-5, the J gene TRBJ1-6, with 7 bases matching TRBD1. Germline V lookup: CDR1 LGHNT, CDR2 FRNRAP. Germline trimming cut 1 base from V and 4 bases from J; bases unmatched to any gene: 1. The CDR3 length is 15 residues. The CDR3 nucleotides are TGTGCTAGTGGTTTGGGACAGGGATATAATTCACCCCTCCACTTT. It yields the protein CASGLGQGYNSPLHF.

This clone has only a few counts. The J gene is TRBJ1-6, the V gene TRBV7-2, with 8 bases fitting TRBD1. V shed 4 bases, J shed 5 bases, and the junction held 4 bases outside the gene matches. The CDR3 contains 15 residues. In germline, CDR1 is SGHTA, CDR2 FQGNSA. As DNA, the CDR3 is TGTGCCAGCAGCTCTGGGACAGGCAATAATTCACCCCTCCACTTT. It is translated as CASSSGTGNNSPLHF.

This clone was seen only once. The rearrangement uses TRBV15 and TRBJ2-5; no clear D gene. Trimming removed 6 bases from V and 2 bases from J, with 16 bases in between. Germline V lookup: CDR1 LNHNV, CDR2 YYDKDF (reference sequence). This CDR3 contains 15 residues. The CDR3, as DNA: TGTGCCACCAGTCCTTGGCCAGGTGATCAAGAGACCCAGTACTTC. Translated, it gives CATSPWPGDQETQYF.

The chain links TRBV28 to TRBJ2-7, with D unresolved. Germline V lookup: CDR1 MDHEN, CDR2 SYDVKM. V lost 6 bases to trimming and J lost 3 bases, with 15 bases between them. The CDR3 has 14 amino acids. Here the CDR3 reads CASSVINGYYEQYF. The CDR3 nucleotides are TGTGCCAGCAGCGTCATCAACGGGTACTACGAGCAGTACTTC.

V and J are TRBV9 and TRBJ2-3; D not certain. The germline gives CDR1 SGDLS, CDR2 YYNGEE. V was pared by 0 bases and J by 0 bases, with 8 bases between. The CDR3 length is 15 residues. In DNA form, the CDR3 reads TGTGCCAGCAGCGTAGATCCCGGTAGCACAGATACGCAGTATTTT. It translates to CASSVDPGSTDTQYF.

V and J are TRBV10-1 and TRBJ1-1; the match to TRBD1 covers 9 bases. Losses at the gene ends were 5 bases for V and 4 bases for J; bases not matched to a gene: 11. This CDR3 region has 16 residues. Germline-derived CDR1 and CDR2 are WNHNN and SYGVQD (reference sequence). CDR3 in amino acids: CASSQSHGTGLTEAFF. CDR3 nucleotide sequence: TGCGCCAGCAGTCAATCTCACGGGACAGGGCTCACTGAAGCTTTCTTT.

The gene calls are TRBV11-1 and TRBJ2-4; weak D call: TRBD2 (5 bases). V was shortened by 5 bases and J by 1 base, with 12 bases between the two germline ends. In germline, CDR1 is SGHAT, CDR2 FQDESV (reference sequence). The CDR3 runs 15 residues. In DNA, the CDR3 is TGTGCCAGCAGCGCGCCCACGGGGGCCAAAAACATTCAGTACTTC. It codes for CASSAPTGAKNIQYF.

The chain is built from TRBV7-6 and TRBJ2-7, with no clear D. Trimming shortened V by 2 bases and J by 0 bases, and 8 bases separated the two germline ends. Germline values: CDR1 SGHVS, CDR2 FNYEAQ. The length of the CDR3 is 14 residues. CDR3 amino acids: CASSLTSSSYEQYF. DNA for the CDR3: TGTGCCAGCAGCTTAACTTCTAGCTCCTACGAGCAGTACTTC.

The chain couples TRBV19 to TRBJ1-2; 7 nucleotides match TRBD1. The germline CDR1 and CDR2 sequences are LNHDA and SQIVND (reference sequence). This CDR3 comprises 16 residues. The V and J ends lost 5 bases and 3 bases, in that order; junction bases with no gene match: 12. CDR3 bases: TGTGCCAGTAGTTCTCGCACAGGAACAGGGGACTATGGCTACACCTTC. This gives the protein CASSSRTGTGDYGYTF. The variable domain in full, with the rest retrieved from reference TRBV19 and TRBJ1-2, is DGGITQSPKYLFRKEGQNVTLSCEQNLNHDAMYWYRQDPGQGLRLIYYSQIVNDFQKGDIAEGYSVSREKKESFPLTVTSAQKNPTAFYLCASSSRTGTGDYGYTFGSGTRLTVV.

The V call is TRBV30, the J call TRBJ1-2; possibly TRBD1 for D (5 bases). This CDR3 is built from 14 residues. Germline CDR1 reads GTSNPN; CDR2 reads SVGIG (reference sequence). Trimming left V 3 bases short and J 5 bases short, with 16 bases between. CDR3 loop: CAWSVEGARYGYTF. DNA for the CDR3: TGTGCCTGGAGCGTGGAAGGGGCCCGGTATGGCTACACCTTC.